Each of the 5 T cell receptor beta chains below was sequenced from the same sample in a study of blood T cell repertoires in COVID-19. Only in-frame clones appear in the TCRdb table, and some are missing; sequencing was by immunoSEQ multiplex PCR. The top ten clones hold 0.8% to 0.9% of a sample with about 110,000 clones, approximately 80% of them seen once. Sequencing was performed on peripheral blood. The receptors come from a woman aged 70-85 years with acute or convalescent COVID-19.

The V call is TRBV2, the J call TRBJ2-3; 8 bases align to TRBD2. The V gene end was trimmed by 4 bases and the J gene end by 4 bases; junction bases not matched to a gene: 4. Germline CDR1 is SNHLY and CDR2 is FYNNEI. CDR3 length: 14 residues. This chain's CDR3 is CASSGNSGADTQYF. DNA for the CDR3: TGTGCCAGCAGTGGTAATAGCGGGGCAGATACGCAGTATTTT.

CDR3 in DNA: TGTGCCAGCAGCTCCCAAACTAGCGGGGGGGCCGGAGATACGCAGTATTTT. It yields the protein CASSSQTSGGAGDTQYF. This chain links TRBV7-2 with TRBJ2-3; 13 bases are a match to TRBD2. V lost 4 bases to trimming and J lost 5 bases; unmatched junction nucleotides: 9. This CDR3 has 17 amino acids. Per the germline V gene, CDR1 is SGHTA and CDR2 is FQGNSA.

The genes are TRBV2 and TRBJ1-4; tentative D call: TRBD1 (5 bases). Trimming removed 6 bases at V and 0 bases at J, with 8 bases between. The CDR3 spans 14 residues. Germline values: CDR1 SNHLY, CDR2 FYNNEI. The CDR3 DNA reads TGTGCCAGCAGAGACAGAGCAACTAATGAAAAACTGTTTTTT. Its translation is CASRDRATNEKLFF.

J is TRBJ2-5 and V is TRBV2, with 7 bases lining up with TRBD2. CDR1 SNHLY and CDR2 FYNNEI come from the germline V gene. The CDR3 has 15 amino acids. Trimming took 4 bases from V and 1 from J; bases not matched to a gene: 6. DNA for the CDR3: TGTGCCAGCAGTGGTCTAGCGGCAGGCCAAGAGACCCAGTACTTC. This translates into CASSGLAAGQETQYF.

The rearrangement joins TRBV7-8 to TRBJ2-3; 11 bases fit TRBD2. V was pared by 1 base and J by 6 bases, with 12 bases of the junction left unmatched. The CDR3 is 18 amino acids. Per germline, CDR1 SGHVS and CDR2 FQNEAQ. This CDR3 is CASSLGLLAGASLDTQYF. CDR3 sequence (DNA): TGTGCCAGCAGCTTAGGCTTACTAGCGGGAGCATCTTTGGATACGCAGTATTTT.